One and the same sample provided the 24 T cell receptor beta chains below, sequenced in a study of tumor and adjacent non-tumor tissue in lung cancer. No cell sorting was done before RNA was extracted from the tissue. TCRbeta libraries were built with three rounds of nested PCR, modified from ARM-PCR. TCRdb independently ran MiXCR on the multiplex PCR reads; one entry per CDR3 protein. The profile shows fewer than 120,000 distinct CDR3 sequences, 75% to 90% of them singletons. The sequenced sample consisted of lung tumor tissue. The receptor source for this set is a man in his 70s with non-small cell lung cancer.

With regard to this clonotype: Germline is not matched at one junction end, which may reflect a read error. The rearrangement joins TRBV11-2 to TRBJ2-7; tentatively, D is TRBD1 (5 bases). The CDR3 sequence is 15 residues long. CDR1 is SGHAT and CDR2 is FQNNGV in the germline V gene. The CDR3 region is CASSLDTMGPYEQYF. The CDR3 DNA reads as TGTGCCAGCAGCTTAGACACTATGGGGCCCTACGAGCAATACTTC.

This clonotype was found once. The CDR3 DNA reads as TGTGCCAGCAGAGGGTCCAGATCCTACGAGCAGTACTTC. Its protein product is CASRGSRSYEQYF. The genes are TRBV28 and TRBJ2-7; D is unresolved. CDR1 is MDHEN and CDR2 is SYDVKM in the germline V gene. This CDR3 is built from 13 residues. The V and J ends lost 6 bases and 1 base respectively, with 10 bases between them. The variable domain in full, completed from reference TRBV28 and TRBJ2-7, reads DVKVTQSSRYLVKRTGEKVFLECVQDMDHENMFWYRQDPGLGLRLIYFSYDVKMKEKGDIPEGYSVSREKKERFSLILESASTNQTSMYLCASRGSRSYEQYFGPGTRLTVT.

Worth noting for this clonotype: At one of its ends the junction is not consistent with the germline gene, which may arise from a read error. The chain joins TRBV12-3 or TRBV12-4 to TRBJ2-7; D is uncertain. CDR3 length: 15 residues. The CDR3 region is CATSSNAVTPYEQYF. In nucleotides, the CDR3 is TGTGCCACCAGTTCGAATGCGGTTACCCCCTACGAGCAGTACTTC.

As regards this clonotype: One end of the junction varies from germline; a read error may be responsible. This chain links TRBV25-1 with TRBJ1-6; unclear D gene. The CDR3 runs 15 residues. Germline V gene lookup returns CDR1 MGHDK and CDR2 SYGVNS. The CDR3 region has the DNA TGTGCCAGCAGCGGCGAGGCAGGAGATAAGTCACCCCTCCACTTT. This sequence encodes CASSGEAGDKSPLHF.

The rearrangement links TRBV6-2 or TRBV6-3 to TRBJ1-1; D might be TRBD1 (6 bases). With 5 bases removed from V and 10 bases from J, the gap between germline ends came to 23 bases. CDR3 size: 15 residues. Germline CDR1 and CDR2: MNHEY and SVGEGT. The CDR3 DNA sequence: TGTGCCAGCAGTAACCCGGGACATCGAAGAGTGGGAGCTTTCTTT. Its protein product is CASSNPGHRRVGAFF.

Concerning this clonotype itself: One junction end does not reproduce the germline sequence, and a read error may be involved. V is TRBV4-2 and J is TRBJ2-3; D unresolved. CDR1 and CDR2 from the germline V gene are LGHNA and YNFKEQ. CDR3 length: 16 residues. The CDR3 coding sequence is TGTGCCAGCAGCCAACAGACACCCCTTGAGTCAGATAGGCAGTATTTT. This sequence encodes CASSQQTPLESDRQYF.

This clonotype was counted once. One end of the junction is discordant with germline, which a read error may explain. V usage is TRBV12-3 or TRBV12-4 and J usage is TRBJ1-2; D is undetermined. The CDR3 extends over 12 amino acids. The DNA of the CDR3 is TGTGCCAGCAATTCGGGTAACTATGACTACACCTTC. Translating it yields CASNSGNYDYTF.

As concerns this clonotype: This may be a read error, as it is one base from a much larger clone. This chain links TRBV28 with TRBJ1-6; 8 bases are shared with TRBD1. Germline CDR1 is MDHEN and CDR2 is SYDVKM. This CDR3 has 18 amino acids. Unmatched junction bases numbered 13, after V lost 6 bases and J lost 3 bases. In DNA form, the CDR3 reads TGTGCCAGCAGCTCCAACTGGGACAGGAGGGACTATAATTCACCCCTCCACTTT. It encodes CASSSNWDRRDYNSPLHF.

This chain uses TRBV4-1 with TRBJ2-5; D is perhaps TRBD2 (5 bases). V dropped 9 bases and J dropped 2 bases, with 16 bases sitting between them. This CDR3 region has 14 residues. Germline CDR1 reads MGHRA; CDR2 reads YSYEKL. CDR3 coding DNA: TGCGCCAGTAGTCAACAATGGGAGCAAGAGACCCAGTACTTC. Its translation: CASSQQWEQETQYF.

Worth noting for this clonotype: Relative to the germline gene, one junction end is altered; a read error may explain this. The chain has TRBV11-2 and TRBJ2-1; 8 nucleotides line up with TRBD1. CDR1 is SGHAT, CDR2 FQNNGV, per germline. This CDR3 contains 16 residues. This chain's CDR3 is CASNLITDRVVNEQFF. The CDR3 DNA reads TGTGCCAGCAACTTAATCACGGACAGGGTGGTCAACGAGCAATTCTTC.

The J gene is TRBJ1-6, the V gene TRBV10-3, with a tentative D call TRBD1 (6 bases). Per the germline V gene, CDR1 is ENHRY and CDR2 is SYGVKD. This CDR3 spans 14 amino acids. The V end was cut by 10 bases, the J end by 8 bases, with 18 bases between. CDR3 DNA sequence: TGTGCCACCCAGGAGGGCAGGGGCGATTCACCCCTCCACTTT. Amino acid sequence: CATQEGRGDSPLHF.

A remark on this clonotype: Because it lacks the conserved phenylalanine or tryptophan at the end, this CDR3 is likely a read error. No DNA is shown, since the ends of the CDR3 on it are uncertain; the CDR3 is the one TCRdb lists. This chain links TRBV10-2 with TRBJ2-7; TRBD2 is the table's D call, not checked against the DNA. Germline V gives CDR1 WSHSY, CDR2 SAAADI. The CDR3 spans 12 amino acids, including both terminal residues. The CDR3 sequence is CASRSGLAEQYL.

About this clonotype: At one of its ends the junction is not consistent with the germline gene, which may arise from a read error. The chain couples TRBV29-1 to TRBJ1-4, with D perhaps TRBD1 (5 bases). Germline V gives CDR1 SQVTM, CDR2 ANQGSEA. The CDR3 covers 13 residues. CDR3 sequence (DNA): TGCAGCGTTGAAGACGGGACTAATGTAAAACTGTTCTTC. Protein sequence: CSVEDGTNVKLFF.

In nucleotides, the CDR3 is TGCGCCAGCAGTCCCGGAATAGGGGGCGAAGGCTACACCTTC. This gives the protein CASSPGIGGEGYTF. The V call is TRBV10-1, the J call TRBJ1-2, with 7 bases that match TRBD1. Germline trimming cut 5 bases from V and 8 bases from J; bases unmatched to any gene: 11. The length of the CDR3 is 14 residues. Germline lookup yields CDR1 WNHNN and CDR2 SYGVQD (reference sequence).

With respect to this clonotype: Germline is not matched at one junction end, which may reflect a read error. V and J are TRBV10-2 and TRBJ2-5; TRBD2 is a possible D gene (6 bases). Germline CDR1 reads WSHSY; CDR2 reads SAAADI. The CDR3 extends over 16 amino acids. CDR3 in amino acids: CDTQGGATRGGETQYF. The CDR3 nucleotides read TGCGACACCCAGGGAGGTGCGACGAGGGGTGGGGAGACTCAGTACTTC.

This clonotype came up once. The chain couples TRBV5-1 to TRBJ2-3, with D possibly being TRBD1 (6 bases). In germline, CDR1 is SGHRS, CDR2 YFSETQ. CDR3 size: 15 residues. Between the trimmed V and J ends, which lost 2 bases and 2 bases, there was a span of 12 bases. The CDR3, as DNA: TGCGCCAGCAGCTTACGGACAGCTAACACAGATACGCAGTATTTT. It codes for CASSLRTANTDTQYF.

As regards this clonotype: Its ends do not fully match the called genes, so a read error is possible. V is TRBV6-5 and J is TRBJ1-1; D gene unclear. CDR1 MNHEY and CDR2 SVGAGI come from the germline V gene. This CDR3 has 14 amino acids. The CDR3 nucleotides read TGTCCCAGCAGCATAGGAGACTTGGCCACTGAAGCTTTCTTT. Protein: CPSSIGDLATEAFF.

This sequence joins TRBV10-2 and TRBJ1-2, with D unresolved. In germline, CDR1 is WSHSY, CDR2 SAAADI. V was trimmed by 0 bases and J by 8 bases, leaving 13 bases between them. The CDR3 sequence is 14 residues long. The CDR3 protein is CASSESTGSIGYTF. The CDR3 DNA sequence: TGCGCCAGCAGTGAGTCAACGGGATCGATCGGCTACACCTTC.

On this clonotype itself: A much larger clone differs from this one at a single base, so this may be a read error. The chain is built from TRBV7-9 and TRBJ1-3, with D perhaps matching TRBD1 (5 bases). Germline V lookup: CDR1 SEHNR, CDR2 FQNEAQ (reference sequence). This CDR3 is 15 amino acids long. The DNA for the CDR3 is TGTGTCAGCAGCTTAACAGGAGCACGTGGAAACACCATATATTTT. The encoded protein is CVSSLTGARGNTIYF.

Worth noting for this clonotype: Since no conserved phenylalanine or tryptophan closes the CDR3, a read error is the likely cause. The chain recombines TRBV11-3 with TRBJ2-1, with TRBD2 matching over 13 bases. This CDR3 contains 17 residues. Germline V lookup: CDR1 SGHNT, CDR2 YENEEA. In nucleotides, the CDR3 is TGTGACAGCAGCCTCCTAGGGACTAGCGGGGACTACAATGAGCAGTTCTCC. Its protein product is CDSSLLGTSGDYNEQFS.

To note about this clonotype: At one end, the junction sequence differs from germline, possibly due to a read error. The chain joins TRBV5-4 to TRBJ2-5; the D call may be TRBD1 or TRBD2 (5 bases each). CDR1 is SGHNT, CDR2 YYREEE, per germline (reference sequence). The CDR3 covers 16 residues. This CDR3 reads CASSLLKGITREIQYF. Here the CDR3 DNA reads TGTGCCAGCAGTCTTCTCAAGGGGATAACGAGGGAGATCCAGTACTTC.

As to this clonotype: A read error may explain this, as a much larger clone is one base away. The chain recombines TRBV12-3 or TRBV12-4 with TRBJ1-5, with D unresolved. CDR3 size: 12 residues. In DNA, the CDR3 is TGTGTCATCAGTTTAGCTAATCAGCCCCAGCATTTT. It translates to CVISLANQPQHF.

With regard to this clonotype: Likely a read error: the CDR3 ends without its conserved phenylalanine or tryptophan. The CDR3 nucleotides read TGTGCCAGCAGCTTGGGACCGGAACCGACCTACGAGCAGTACATC. This encodes CASSLGPEPTYEQYI. This chain links TRBV5-8 with TRBJ2-7; D is uncertain. V lost 0 bases and J lost 2, with 12 bases in between. The germline gives CDR1 SGHTS, CDR2 YDEGEE. This CDR3 has 15 residues.

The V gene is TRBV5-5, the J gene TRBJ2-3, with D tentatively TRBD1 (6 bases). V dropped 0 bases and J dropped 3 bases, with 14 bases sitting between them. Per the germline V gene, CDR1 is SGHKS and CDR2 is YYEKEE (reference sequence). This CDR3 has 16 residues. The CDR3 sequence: CASSLGRWGPTDTQYF. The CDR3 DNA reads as TGTGCCAGCAGCTTGGGGAGATGGGGGCCGACAGATACGCAGTATTTT.